Listed below are T cell receptor beta chains from one sample, sequenced in a study of blood T cell repertoires in COVID-19. Assay: immunoSEQ multiplex PCR; the TCRdb copy retains only in-frame clones and omits some. The sample includes about 240,000 clones, roughly 83% of them seen just once. The sequenced material came from peripheral blood. The receptors derive from a man older than 75 with acute or convalescent COVID-19. CDR3s include the opening cysteine and the closing phenylalanine or tryptophan. A D gene is named only where the DNA matches it firmly. Rows give clone size only sometimes, using once, few, many, or a class for an expanded clone.

V gene: TRBV7-2
J gene: TRBJ2-1
D gene: TRBD2
clone size: .
CDR3 DNA: TGTGCCAGCAGCTTGCTAGCGGGAGGAAATGAGCAGTTCTTC
CDR3 protein: CASSLLAGGNEQFF

V gene: TRBV13
J gene: TRBJ1-4
D gene: .
clone size: .
CDR3 DNA: TGTGCCAGCGGGTACCAACTGACAGGATTTAATGAAAAACTGTTTTTT
CDR3 protein: CASGYQLTGFNEKLFF

V gene: TRBV5-1
J gene: TRBJ2-3
D gene: .
clone size: .
CDR3 DNA: TGCGCCAGCAGCCTGACAGGGAGGATGACAGATACGCAGTATTTT
CDR3 protein: CASSLTGRMTDTQYF

V gene: TRBV6-5
J gene: TRBJ1-5
D gene: TRBD1
clone size: .
CDR3 DNA: TGTGCCAGCAGAGGAGGGGGCTGGGAGCCCCAGCATTTT
CDR3 protein: CASRGGGWEPQHF

V gene: TRBV5-1
J gene: TRBJ1-6
D gene: TRBD1
clone size: .
CDR3 DNA: TGCGCCAGCAGCCTAGGACAGGGCCGCCTGAGTAATTCACCCCTCCACTTT
CDR3 protein: CASSLGQGRLSNSPLHF

V gene: TRBV28
J gene: TRBJ1-6
D gene: .
clone size: .
CDR3 DNA: TGTGCCAGCAGTGTACTCCAGGGAAATAATTCACCCCTCCACTTT
CDR3 protein: CASSVLQGNNSPLHF

V gene: TRBV4-2
J gene: TRBJ1-1
D gene: TRBD1
clone size: .
CDR3 DNA: TGTGCCAGCAGTCCAACAGGGGGAGGAGGGAGTGGGGAATTAGCTTTCTTT
CDR3 protein: CASSPTGGGGSGELAFF

V gene: TRBV7-8
J gene: TRBJ1-5
D gene: .
clone size: once
CDR3 DNA: TGTGCCAGCAGCTCAAGACGAGAGGACAGACATTTT
CDR3 protein: CASSSRREDRHF

V gene: TRBV19
J gene: TRBJ1-6
D gene: TRBD1
clone size: once
CDR3 DNA: TGTGCCAGTGGACAGGGGAAAGGCCATTCACCCCTCCACTTT
CDR3 protein: CASGQGKGHSPLHF

V gene: TRBV6-5
J gene: TRBJ2-3
D gene: .
clone size: .
CDR3 DNA: TGTGCCAGCAGCCAAAGGGGGGATACGCAGTATTTT
CDR3 protein: CASSQRGDTQYF

V gene: TRBV19
J gene: TRBJ1-5
D gene: .
clone size: .
CDR3 DNA: TGTGCCAGTAGTATAGGGGCAGGGATAAATCAGCCCCAGCATTTT
CDR3 protein: CASSIGAGINQPQHF

V gene: TRBV19
J gene: TRBJ1-1
D gene: .
clone size: .
CDR3 DNA: TGTGCCAGTAATCTCGGGGGTGGGTTGGGGGTGAACACTGAAGCTTTCTTT
CDR3 protein: CASNLGGGLGVNTEAFF

V gene: TRBV4-1
J gene: TRBJ1-3
D gene: .
clone size: .
CDR3 DNA: TGCGCCAGCAGCCAAGAACGAGGATCCTCTGGAAACACCATATATTTT
CDR3 protein: CASSQERGSSGNTIYF

V gene: TRBV12-3/TRBV12-4
J gene: TRBJ1-5
D gene: .
clone size: .
CDR3 DNA: TGTGCCAGCAGTTTGTGGGCTCAGCCCCAGCATTTT
CDR3 protein: CASSLWAQPQHF

V gene: TRBV3-1/TRBV3-2
J gene: TRBJ2-7
D gene: TRBD1
clone size: .
CDR3 DNA: TGTGCCAGCAGTGACCGACAGGGGGCTTCCTACGAGCAGTACTTC
CDR3 protein: CASSDRQGASYEQYF

V gene: TRBV28
J gene: TRBJ2-7
D gene: .
clone size: .
CDR3 DNA: TGTGCCAGCAGTAAGAGGAACGAGCAGTACTTC
CDR3 protein: CASSKRNEQYF

V gene: TRBV3-1/TRBV3-2
J gene: TRBJ2-2
D gene: TRBD2
clone size: once
CDR3 DNA: TGTGCCAGCAGCTACCTAGCGGGAGTCGCCGGGGAGCTGTTTTTT
CDR3 protein: CASSYLAGVAGELFF

V gene: TRBV21-1
J gene: TRBJ1-5
D gene: .
clone size: .
CDR3 DNA: TGTGCCAGCAGCAAGCCCGACAGGGGAGACCAGCCCCAGCATTTT
CDR3 protein: CASSKPDRGDQPQHF

V gene: TRBV2
J gene: TRBJ2-1
D gene: .
clone size: .
CDR3 DNA: TGTGCCAGCGTCTTCAATGAGCAGTTCTTC
CDR3 protein: CASVFNEQFF

V gene: TRBV11-2
J gene: TRBJ2-7
D gene: TRBD1
clone size: .
CDR3 DNA: TGTGCCAGCAGGAATCCGGGACAGGGGACCTACGAGCAGTACTTC
CDR3 protein: CASRNPGQGTYEQYF

V gene: TRBV7-8
J gene: TRBJ2-3
D gene: .
clone size: once
CDR3 DNA: TGTGCCAGCAGCTTAGTGGGCGGGCCCAGCACAGATACGCAGTATTTT
CDR3 protein: CASSLVGGPSTDTQYF

V gene: TRBV19
J gene: TRBJ2-1
D gene: .
clone size: .
CDR3 DNA: TGTGCCAGTAGTCCGCCAGGGAAGATGGTGGATGAGCAGTTCTTC
CDR3 protein: CASSPPGKMVDEQFF

V gene: TRBV7-7
J gene: TRBJ1-5
D gene: .
clone size: .
CDR3 DNA: TGTGCTAGCAGCTCATCTCGGGGGGCTCCGAATCAGCCCCAGCATTTT
CDR3 protein: CASSSSRGAPNQPQHF

V gene: TRBV9
J gene: TRBJ2-1
D gene: .
clone size: .
CDR3 DNA: TGTGCCAGCAGCGCTAACCAACGGACTCCGCAGTTCTTC
CDR3 protein: CASSANQRTPQFF